Below, 16 T cell receptor beta chains from the same sample are listed, as sequenced in a study of early T cells in non-severe SARS-CoV-2 infection. MiXCR was run by TCRdb on the 5' RACE reads, yielding one entry per CDR3 protein. Of roughly 47,000 distinct CDR3 sequences listed, roughly 6.5% are singletons. Sequenced material: whole blood, taken at baseline. The source is an adult who was a healthcare worker with PCR-confirmed SARS-CoV-2 infection or an uninfected control (not recorded which).

This clonotype was picked up a small number of times. This chain connects TRBV6-5 to TRBJ1-1; a weak D match, TRBD1 (6 bases). This CDR3 is 14 amino acids long. V shed 0 bases and J shed 3 bases, with 8 bases lying between them. In germline, CDR1 is MNHEY, CDR2 SVGAGI. In nucleotides, the CDR3 is TGTGCCAGCAGTTACTCCTCAGGGGACACTGAAGCTTTCTTT. This encodes CASSYSSGDTEAFF.

Many counts were recorded for this clonotype. A read error is possible here, since a much larger clone lies one base away. The chain has TRBV4-3 and TRBJ2-6; D is unclear. The germline V gene has CDR1 LGHNA and CDR2 YSLEER. CDR3 size: 16 residues. The CDR3 DNA sequence: TGCGCCAGCGGCCAAGATCACAGCTCTGGGGCCAACGTCCTGACTTTC. Protein sequence: CASGQDHSSGANVLTF.

This clonotype has more than one count but fewer than ten. This chain joins TRBV19 and TRBJ1-2, with D tentatively TRBD1 (5 bases). The length of the CDR3 is 17 residues. CDR1 and CDR2 from the germline V gene are LNHDA and SQIVND (reference sequence). V lost 2 bases, J lost 4 bases, and 20 bases lay in between. The CDR3 sequence: CASSIMSRGQGGYGYTF. The CDR3 DNA follows: TGTGCCAGTAGTATAATGTCTCGTGGGCAGGGCGGCTATGGCTACACCTTC.

Ten or more counts support this clonotype. The chain employs TRBV28 and TRBJ2-2; D call uncertain. The V end was cut by 4 bases, the J end by 6 bases, with 3 bases between. CDR1 is MDHEN, CDR2 SYDVKM, per germline. CDR3 length: 11 amino acids. CDR3 DNA: TGTGCCAGCAGTTCACCCGGGGAGCTGTTTTTT. This codes for CASSSPGELFF.

This clonotype showed up just a few times. The V gene is TRBV7-9, the J gene TRBJ2-3; D is ambiguous. The CDR3 is 13 residues long. Trimming took 1 base from V and 0 from J, leaving 2 bases between them. CDR1 is SEHNR and CDR2 is FQNEAQ in the germline V gene (reference sequence). The CDR3 is CASSLVSTDTQYF. The CDR3 DNA reads as TGTGCCAGCAGCTTAGTTAGCACAGATACGCAGTATTTT.

This clonotype showed up many times. This chain connects TRBV14 to TRBJ2-1; 8 bases line up with TRBD1. CDR3 length: 15 amino acids. Unmatched junction bases numbered 11, after V lost 2 bases and J lost 11 bases. Germline V gives CDR1 SGHDN, CDR2 FVKESK. The CDR3 bases are TGTGCCAGCAGCCAACAGACAGGGGCCGGTAGTAAGCAGTTCTTC. Encoded protein: CASSQQTGAGSKQFF.

This clonotype was seen at least ten times. The chain is built from TRBV5-5 and TRBJ2-1; 7 positions agree with TRBD2. The V gene end was trimmed by 1 base and the J gene end by 9 bases; junction bases not matched to a gene: 10. CDR3 length: 15 residues. Germline V gene data show CDR1 as SGHKS and CDR2 as YYEKEE (reference sequence). The CDR3 reads CASSLLRGSTVEQFF. Written as DNA, the CDR3 is TGTGCCAGCAGCTTGTTGCGGGGGTCCACAGTTGAGCAGTTCTTC.

In this sample, this clonotype turned up many times. The chain carries TRBV5-6 and TRBJ2-1, with D possibly being TRBD1 (5 bases). The CDR3 is 16 residues long. CDR1 is SGHDT and CDR2 is YYEEEE in the germline V gene. Deletions cut 1 base from V and 7 bases from J, with 18 bases between. CDR3 loop: CASSLLGQQGRNEQFF. In DNA form, the CDR3 reads TGTGCCAGCAGCTTGCTCGGTCAGCAGGGTAGAAATGAGCAGTTCTTC.

This clonotype was seen ten or more times. The rearrangement joins TRBV19 to TRBJ2-7; 8 bases are a match to TRBD1. V shed 5 bases, J shed 5 bases, and the junction held 8 bases outside the gene matches. The CDR3 is 14 residues long. In germline, CDR1 is LNHDA, CDR2 SQIVND (reference sequence). CDR3 DNA sequence: TGTGCCAGTAGTCCCCGGACAGGGCAACACGAGCAGTACTTC. Protein product: CASSPRTGQHEQYF.

The chain carries TRBV7-2 and TRBJ1-4; tentatively, D is TRBD1 (5 bases). In germline, CDR1 is SGHTA, CDR2 FQGNSA. V was pared by 6 bases and J by 4 bases, with 15 bases between. This CDR3 is 15 amino acids long. The CDR3 region is CASSLDAGSNEKLFF. CDR3 bases: TGTGCCAGCAGTTTGGATGCAGGGAGTAATGAAAAACTGTTTTTT.

Many counts were recorded for this clonotype. This sequence joins TRBV6-5 and TRBJ2-2; D not resolved. The germline gives CDR1 MNHEY, CDR2 SVGAGI. The V end was cut by 8 bases, the J end by 4 bases, with 8 bases between. The CDR3 length is 12 residues. The CDR3 sequence is CASRPPTGELFF. The DNA of the CDR3 is TGTGCCAGCCGCCCCCCCACCGGGGAGCTGTTTTTT.

This clonotype appeared many times. The rearrangement uses TRBV4-3 and TRBJ2-1; D unresolved. The germline V and J ends were trimmed by 2 bases and 0 bases, with 8 bases remaining between them. Per the germline V gene, CDR1 is LGHNA and CDR2 is YSLEER. This CDR3 is 15 amino acids long. The CDR3 spells CASSQSHSSYNEQFF. CDR3 sequence (DNA): TGCGCCAGCAGCCAATCCCACAGCTCCTACAATGAGCAGTTCTTC.

This clonotype was seen ten or more times. The chain links TRBV7-8 to TRBJ1-6; D is perhaps TRBD1 (5 bases). With 0 bases removed from V and 7 bases from J, the gap between germline ends came to 10 bases. The CDR3 is made up of 15 amino acids. The V gene's germline CDR1 is SGHVS and CDR2 FQNEAQ. The CDR3 sequence is CASSLARGVNSPLHF. In nucleotides, the CDR3 is TGTGCCAGCAGCTTAGCCCGGGGCGTGAATTCACCCCTCCACTTT. The full variable domain, its missing parts supplied by reference TRBV7-8 and TRBJ1-6, is GAGVSQSPRYKVAKRGQDVALRCDPISGHVSLFWYQQALGQGPEFLTYFQNEAQLDKSGLPSDRFFAERPEGSVSTLKIQRTQQEDSAVYLCASSLARGVNSPLHFGNGTRLTVT.

This clonotype has only a few counts. J is TRBJ2-7 and V is TRBV18; 9 nucleotides align to TRBD1. This CDR3 has 14 amino acids. Per germline, CDR1 KGHSH and CDR2 LQKENI. Germline trimming cut 5 bases from V and 5 bases from J; bases unmatched to any gene: 7. The CDR3 nucleotides are TGTGCCAGCTCAAGGGGACAGGGTGTTGACGAGCAGTACTTC. This translates into CASSRGQGVDEQYF.

This chain joins TRBV20-1 and TRBJ2-7, with D perhaps matching TRBD2 (6 bases). This CDR3 spans 15 amino acids. Germline values: CDR1 DFQATT, CDR2 SNEGSKA (reference sequence). Trimming took off 5 bases at V and 4 bases at J, with 21 bases between the two ends. Here the CDR3 DNA reads TGCAGTGCTCTCGCCGACTTGACGGAGGGATACGAGCAGTACTTC. Amino acids: CSALADLTEGYEQYF.

This clonotype was seen a few times. This chain connects TRBV3-1 to TRBJ1-6; D not resolved. The CDR3 covers 15 residues. Germline lookup yields CDR1 LGHDT and CDR2 YNNKEL (reference sequence). V was cut by 4 bases and J by 5 bases, with 12 bases left in between. The CDR3 spells CASSRRWRDNSPLHF. The CDR3 DNA reads as TGTGCCAGCAGCCGGAGGTGGAGGGATAATTCACCCCTCCACTTT.